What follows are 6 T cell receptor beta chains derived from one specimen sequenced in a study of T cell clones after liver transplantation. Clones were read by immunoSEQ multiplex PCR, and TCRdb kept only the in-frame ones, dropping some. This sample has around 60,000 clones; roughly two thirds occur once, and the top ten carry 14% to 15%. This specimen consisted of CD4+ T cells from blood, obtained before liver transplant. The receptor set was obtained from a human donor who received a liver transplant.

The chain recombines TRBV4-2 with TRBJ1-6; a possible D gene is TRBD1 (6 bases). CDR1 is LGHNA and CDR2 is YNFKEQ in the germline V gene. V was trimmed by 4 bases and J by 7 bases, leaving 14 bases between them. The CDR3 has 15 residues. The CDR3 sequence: CASSLGGQSNSPLHF. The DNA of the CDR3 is TGTGCCAGCAGCCTCGGTGGACAGTCAAATTCACCCCTCCACTTT.

CDR3 sequence (DNA): TGTGCCAGCAAACAGGGCCTTAATGAAAAACTGTTTTTT. Protein: CASKQGLNEKLFF. The chain joins TRBV2 to TRBJ1-4; D may be TRBD1 (6 bases). V was clipped by 7 bases and J by 4 bases, with 10 bases between them. This CDR3 has 13 residues. Per germline, CDR1 SNHLY and CDR2 FYNNEI.

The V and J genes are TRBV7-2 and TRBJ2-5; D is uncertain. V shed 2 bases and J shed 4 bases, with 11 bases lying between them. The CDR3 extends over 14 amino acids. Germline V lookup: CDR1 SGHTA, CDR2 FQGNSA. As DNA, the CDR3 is TGTGCCAGCAGCTTAAGCGTTGGCGTAGAGACCCAGTACTTC. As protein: CASSLSVGVETQYF.

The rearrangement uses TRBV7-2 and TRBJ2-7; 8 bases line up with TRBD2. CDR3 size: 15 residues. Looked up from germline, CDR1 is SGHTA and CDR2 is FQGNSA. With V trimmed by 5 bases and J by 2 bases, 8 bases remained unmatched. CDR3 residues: CASSPGLVGTYEQYF. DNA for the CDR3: TGTGCCAGCAGCCCGGGACTAGTGGGAACCTACGAGCAGTACTTC.

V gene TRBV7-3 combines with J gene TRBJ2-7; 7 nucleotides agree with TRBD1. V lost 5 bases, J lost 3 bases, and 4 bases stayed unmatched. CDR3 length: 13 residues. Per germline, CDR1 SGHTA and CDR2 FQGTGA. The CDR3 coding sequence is TGTGCCAGCAGCAGAGGGGGCGGCTACGAGCAGTACTTC. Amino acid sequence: CASSRGGGYEQYF.

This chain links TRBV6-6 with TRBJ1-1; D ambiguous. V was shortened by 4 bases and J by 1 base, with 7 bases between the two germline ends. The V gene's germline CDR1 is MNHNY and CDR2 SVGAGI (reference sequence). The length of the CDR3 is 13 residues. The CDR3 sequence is CASSLKKNTEAFF. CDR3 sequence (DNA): TGTGCCAGCAGTTTAAAAAAGAACACTGAAGCTTTCTTT.